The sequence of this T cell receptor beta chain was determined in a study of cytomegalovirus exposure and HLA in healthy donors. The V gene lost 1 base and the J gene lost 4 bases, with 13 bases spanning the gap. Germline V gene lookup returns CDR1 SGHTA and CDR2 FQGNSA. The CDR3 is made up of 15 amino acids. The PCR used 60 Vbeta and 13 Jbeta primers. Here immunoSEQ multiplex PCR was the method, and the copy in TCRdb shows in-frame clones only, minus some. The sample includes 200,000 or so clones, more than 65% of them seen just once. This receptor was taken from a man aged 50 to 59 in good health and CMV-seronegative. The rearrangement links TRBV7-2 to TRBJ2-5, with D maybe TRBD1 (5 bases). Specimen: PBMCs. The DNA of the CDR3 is TGTGCCAGCAGCTTAGGGGCAGGGCCCTTAGAGACCCAGTACTTC. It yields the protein CASSLGAGPLETQYF.